This T cell receptor (beta chain) was identified in a study of control samples from healthy donors and cancer patients. Sequencing was performed with immunoSEQ multiplex PCR; in TCRdb, only in-frame clones are kept and a portion is missing. The data hold more than 60,000 clones, with around nine tenths observed a single time. This CDR3 comprises 16 residues. V lost 0 bases, J lost 2 bases, and 13 bases lay in between. Germline V CDR1 and CDR2: SGDLS, YYNGEE. Sequenced input: PBMCs. This clonotype originated in a woman between 50 and 59 years old with colorectal cancer. The chain employs TRBV9 and TRBJ2-3; D assignment may be TRBD1 or TRBD2 (5 bases each). CDR3 amino acids: CASSVGGMDLTDTQYF. The CDR3 bases are TGTGCCAGCAGCGTAGGGGGGATGGACCTCACAGATACGCAGTATTTT.